The source of this TCR beta chain is a study of T cells in narcolepsy. TCRdb's table, derived via immunoSEQ multiplex PCR, lists solely in-frame clones and lacks some. The sample carries roughly 20,000 clones, roughly four fifths recorded once. In regard to this clone: Antigen unknown.

Germline V gene data show CDR1 as MDHEN and CDR2 as SYDVKM. CDR3 size: 16 residues. V gave up 4 bases and J gave up 4 bases; unmatched junction bases: 9. Study results and caveats: Some memory CD4+ repertoires had no autoreactive clone sequences.

The chain is built from TRBV28 and TRBJ2-7; 11 nucleotides agree with TRBD2. The specimen was memory (CD45RA-) CD4+ T cells from blood. The sequence derives from a human donor in good health. The CDR3 is CASSSPGTSGGYEQYF. In DNA form, the CDR3 reads TGTGCCAGCAGTTCCCCCGGGACTAGCGGAGGGTACGAGCAGTACTTC.